Detailed here is one T cell receptor beta chain. What it binds is not known. A read error may account for a junction end that differs from germline. The source of the sample is a study of blood T cells in healthy people across ages. Study-wide results and caveats: Per million T cells, TCR beta diversity dropped about linearly as age rose.

Together with a sample-barcoded 5' primer, a J-beta primer mix was included in a second PCR lasting about 7 to 11 cycles. TCRdb recomputed calls from the 5' RACE reads with MiXCR, one row per CDR3 protein. The sample has hundreds of thousands of distinct CDR3 sequences, 35% to 40% seen once. Germline CDR1 and CDR2: LGHNA and YSLEER. This CDR3 comprises 17 residues. Source material: blood. This chain joins TRBV4-3 and TRBJ2-1, with 7 bases lining up with TRBD2. The receptor comes from a man between 18 and 29 years old in good health. The CDR3 DNA is TGCGTCAGCAGCCAAGATCGAATGGACGGGGGGTACAATGAGCAGTTCTTC. This encodes CVSSQDRMDGGYNEQFF.